This T cell receptor (beta chain) was identified during a study of cytomegalovirus exposure and HLA in healthy donors. The study ran its PCR with 60 Vbeta and 13 Jbeta primers. The protocol was immunoSEQ multiplex PCR, while the TCRdb copy is restricted to in-frame clones and leaves out a portion. Among about 170,000 clones, less than 80% were seen once, and the ten largest hold 0.6% to 0.95%. This clone was detected only once. The CDR3 covers 15 residues. Trimming took off 2 bases at V and 8 bases at J, with 13 bases between the two ends. The germline gives CDR1 LNHDA, CDR2 SQIVND (reference sequence).

Sequenced material: PBMCs. The source of this sequence is a female donor in good health and CMV-seronegative. The gene calls are TRBV19 and TRBJ1-6, with D maybe TRBD1 (5 bases). The CDR3 bases are TGTGCCAGTAGTATAATAGGACACTTAGATTCACCCCTCCACTTT. As protein: CASSIIGHLDSPLHF.